This is a list of T cell receptor beta chains from one sample in a study of blood T cell repertoires in COVID-19. Here immunoSEQ multiplex PCR was the method, and the copy in TCRdb shows in-frame clones only, minus some. The table includes approximately 300,000 clones, approximately 92% detected once. Sequencing used peripheral blood. All receptors come from a woman aged 25 to 39 with COVID-19, enrolled during active disease. The CDR3 runs from the conserved cysteine through the conserved F or W. Each record gives: J gene, clone size, CDR3 length, V gene, D gene, CDR3 DNA, CDR3 protein. D genes are given only for firm matches. Size is omitted from some rows. Given values are once, few, many or a class for expanded clones.

>TRBJ1-5|-|16|TRBV24-1|TRBD1
TGTGCCACCAGTGATGGCGGACAGGGGTGGAATCAGCCCCAGCATTTT
CATSDGGQGWNQPQHF
>TRBJ2-1|-|17|TRBV5-6|-
TGTGCCAGCAGCCGGAGTCACAGGGAGAGCTCCTACAATGAGCAGTTCTTC
CASSRSHRESSYNEQFF
>TRBJ1-5|-|14|TRBV7-2|-
TGTGCCAGCAGCCCCACAGGGTACAATCAGCCCCAGCATTTT
CASSPTGYNQPQHF
>TRBJ1-2|-|15|TRBV10-3|TRBD1
TGTGCCATCAGCCAGGGACAGGGAGGTAACTATGGCTACACCTTC
CAISQGQGGNYGYTF
>TRBJ1-3|-|15|TRBV28|-
TGTGCCAGCAGTTTGGCGTTCGGGGCTGGAAACACCATATATTTT
CASSLAFGAGNTIYF
>TRBJ2-5|-|14|TRBV6-6|-
TGTGCCAGCTGTAGGGGCCTGCTACAAGAGACCCAGTACTTC
CASCRGLLQETQYF
>TRBJ1-2|-|14|TRBV30|TRBD1
TGTGCCTGGACCGGGGACAGGGTGTTCTATGGCTACACCTTC
CAWTGDRVFYGYTF
>TRBJ2-5|-|14|TRBV6-2/TRBV6-3|-
TGTGCCAGCAGTTACCTCGCGGGGCAGGAGACCCAGTACTTC
CASSYLAGQETQYF
>TRBJ2-5|-|14|TRBV9|-
TGTGCCAGCAACAAGCAGGGTCTGGTGGAGACCCAGTACTTC
CASNKQGLVETQYF
>TRBJ1-5|-|13|TRBV28|-
TGTGCCAGCAGTTTAACACAGAATCAGCCCCAGCATTTT
CASSLTQNQPQHF
>TRBJ2-3|-|12|TRBV30|-
TGTGCCTGGAGTGTACTCACAGATACGCAGTATTTT
CAWSVLTDTQYF
>TRBJ1-1|once|12|TRBV10-2|-
TGCGCCAGCAGTGTGGTCGGCACTGAAGCTTTCTTT
CASSVVGTEAFF
>TRBJ2-7|-|13|TRBV9|-
TGTGCCAGCAGCGTAGGGCCTTCCTACGAGCAGTACTTC
CASSVGPSYEQYF
>TRBJ2-1|once|11|TRBV30|-
TGTGCCTGGAGTGATCGGGGAAGGCAGTTCTTC
CAWSDRGRQFF
>TRBJ1-4|-|15|TRBV2|TRBD1
TGTGCCAGCAGTACAGGGGGCGAGACTAATGAAAAACTGTTTTTT
CASSTGGETNEKLFF
>TRBJ2-5|-|14|TRBV28|TRBD2
TGTGCCAGCAGTCTCACCGGGGGGCAAGAGACCCAGTACTTC
CASSLTGGQETQYF
>TRBJ1-3|-|15|TRBV7-9|-
TGTGCCAGCAGCTTAATCGCAGGGGCTGGAAACACCATATATTTT
CASSLIAGAGNTIYF
>TRBJ2-7|few|14|TRBV7-9|-
TGTGCCAGCAGCTTAGTAGCGGCGGGGGCAGCGCAGTACTTC
CASSLVAAGAAQYF
>TRBJ2-5|-|14|TRBV5-6|-
TGTGCCAGCAGCTTGGCGGGGGGCCCAAAGACCCAGTACTTC
CASSLAGGPKTQYF
>TRBJ2-5|-|15|TRBV29-1|TRBD1
TGCAGCGTTGGTCGGACAGGGGCCTCCGGAGAGACCCAGTACTTC
CSVGRTGASGETQYF
>TRBJ2-1|-|15|TRBV7-2|TRBD2
TGTGCCAGCAGCTCCAGGACTAGGGACTACAATGAGCAGTTCTTC
CASSSRTRDYNEQFF
>TRBJ2-3|-|17|TRBV3-1/TRBV3-2|TRBD2
TGTGCCAGCAGCCCGGGGACTAGCGGGACGGTGACAGATACGCAGTATTTT
CASSPGTSGTVTDTQYF
>TRBJ1-1|-|15|TRBV5-1|-
TGCGCCAGCAGCTATAGGGAAGGAGGTTTCACTGAAGCTTTCTTT
CASSYREGGFTEAFF
>TRBJ1-4|-|15|TRBV19|TRBD1
TGTGCCAGTAGTATTAGGGGGCGAGGGAATGAAAAACTGTTTTTT
CASSIRGRGNEKLFF
>TRBJ1-3|-|16|TRBV7-6|-
TGTGCCAGCAGCAAGTTGGCCGCATCCTCTGGAAACACCATATATTTT
CASSKLAASSGNTIYF
>TRBJ2-2|-|15|TRBV2|-
TGTGCCAGCAGTGAAAAGAGTGATTACACCGGGGAGCTGTTTTTT
CASSEKSDYTGELFF
>TRBJ2-2|-|14|TRBV19|-
TGTGCCAGTAGTATGGGGGACTACACCGGGGAGCTGTTTTTT
CASSMGDYTGELFF
>TRBJ2-7|-|12|TRBV30|-
TGTGCCTGGAGTCAAATTGTCTACGAGCAGTACTTC
CAWSQIVYEQYF